This T cell receptor (beta chain) was recorded in a study of cytomegalovirus exposure and HLA in healthy donors. Study overall: Sequencing of about 179 million T cells in an earlier analysis found 100 million to 140 million unique TCR beta sequences. Early release data held roughly 90 million unique TCRs from HLA-typed donors.

Notes on this clone: The antigen remains unidentified.

The study, taken as a whole, reports: Only CMV serostatus was available as immune exposure information. It was reported in a later analysis that an Asian-associated ancestry cluster showed fewer N-insertions than the approximately 700-donor mean.

The primer mix had 60 Vbeta and 13 Jbeta primers. Produced via immunoSEQ multiplex PCR; TCRdb's table is partial and in-frame only. The top ten clones hold roughly 3.9% of a sample with 130,000 or so clones, around 77% of them seen once. The sequence was collected from a male donor in good health and CMV-seropositive. Material: PBMCs.

The CDR3 bases are TGTGCCAGCAACCAGGGTCCCCATCAGCCCCAGCATTTT. It translates to CASNQGPHQPQHF. The chain combines TRBV6-5 with TRBJ1-5, with a tentative D call TRBD1 (5 bases). This CDR3 comprises 13 residues. Germline V gene lookup returns CDR1 MNHEY and CDR2 SVGAGI. With 7 bases removed from V and 5 bases from J, the gap between germline ends came to 12 bases.